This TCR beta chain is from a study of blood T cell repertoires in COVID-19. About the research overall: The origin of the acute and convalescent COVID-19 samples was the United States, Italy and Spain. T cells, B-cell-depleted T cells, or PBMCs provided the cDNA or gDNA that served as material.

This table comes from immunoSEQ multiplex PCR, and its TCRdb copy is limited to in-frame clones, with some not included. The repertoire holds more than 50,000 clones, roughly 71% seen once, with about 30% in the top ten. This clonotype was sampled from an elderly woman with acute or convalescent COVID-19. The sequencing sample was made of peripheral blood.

The CDR3 reads CSGGDRGPQNTGELFF. The CDR3 DNA follows: TGCAGCGGGGGGGACAGGGGACCCCAAAACACCGGGGAGCTGTTTTTT. The rearrangement uses TRBV29-1 and TRBJ2-2; 10 bases are a match to TRBD1. Losses at the gene ends were 7 bases for V and 2 bases for J; bases not matched to a gene: 10. Germline assignment: CDR1 SQVTM and CDR2 ANQGSEA. The CDR3 consists of 16 residues.